This T cell receptor (beta chain) was obtained from a study of T cells in Graves' hyperthyroidism and ophthalmopathy. The CDR3 has 13 amino acids. Trimming removed 6 bases at V and 4 bases at J, with 11 bases between. Notes on this clonotype: What it binds is unknown.

Study results and limitations: Most thyroid clonotypes that were expanded above 0.001 also turned up in blood.

Clinical symptoms, serum thyroxine and TRAb, thyroid ultrasound and orbital computed tomography were used for the diagnoses. Researchers took RNA transcripts and amplified the TCR beta CDR3 regions from them. HTBI primers drove first-round RT-PCR of the TCR CDR3. Each CDR3 protein gets one entry after TCRdb re-called the multiplex PCR reads with MiXCR. The sample has hundreds of thousands of distinct CDR3 sequences, roughly 20% seen once. This chain uses TRBV12-3 or TRBV12-4 with TRBJ2-3; possibly TRBD2 for D (5 bases). Sequencing input: blood. This TCR was sampled from a man younger than 40 with Graves' ophthalmopathy. The CDR3 loop reads CASRPTRPDTQYF. The CDR3 nucleotides read TGTGCCAGCAGGCCCACTAGGCCAGATACGCAGTATTTT.